This T cell receptor (beta chain) comes out of a study of OX40 agonist ivuxolimab in advanced cancers. V was clipped by 3 bases and J by 6 bases, with 7 bases between them. The germline CDR1 and CDR2 sequences are SGHAT and FQNNGV. This CDR3 has 12 amino acids. Clones were sequenced by immunoSEQ multiplex PCR, and TCRdb holds only the in-frame ones, with some missing. Counted here are tens of thousands of clones, approximately 82% occurring once; the ten biggest clones make up 5%. Study conclusions and caveats: Certain nonresponders additionally had low normalized T-cell clonal expansion.

Comments on this clone: The antigen is undetermined.

This chain connects TRBV11-2 to TRBJ2-3; D is ambiguous. The sequences come from CD4+ or CD8+ T cells sorted from blood, collected in a trial of the OX40 agonist ivuxolimab. The source is an adult with an advanced solid tumor such as melanoma, head and neck, liver or kidney cancer. CDR3 amino acids: CASSFLGDTQYF. As DNA, the CDR3 is TGTGCCAGCAGCTTCCTAGGGGATACGCAGTATTTT.